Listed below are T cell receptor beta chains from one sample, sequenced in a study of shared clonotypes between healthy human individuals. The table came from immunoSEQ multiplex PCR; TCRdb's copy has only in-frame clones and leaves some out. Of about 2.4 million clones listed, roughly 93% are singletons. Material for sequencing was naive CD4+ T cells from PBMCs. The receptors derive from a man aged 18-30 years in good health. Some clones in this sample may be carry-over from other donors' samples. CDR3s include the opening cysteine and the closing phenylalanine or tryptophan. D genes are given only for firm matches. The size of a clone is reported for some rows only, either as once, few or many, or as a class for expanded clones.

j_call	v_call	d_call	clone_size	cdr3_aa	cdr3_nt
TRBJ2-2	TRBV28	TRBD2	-	CASSLSGLAVTGELFF	TGTGCCAGCAGTCTTTCGGGACTAGCGGTCACCGGGGAGCTGTTTTTT
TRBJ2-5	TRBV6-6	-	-	CASSYFPSEETQYF	TGTGCCAGCAGTTACTTTCCAAGCGAAGAGACCCAGTACTTC
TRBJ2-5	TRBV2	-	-	CASTTEQTQYF	TGTGCCAGCACCACGGAACAGACCCAGTACTTC
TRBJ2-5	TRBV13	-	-	CASSLVGWQGQAQYF	TGTGCCAGCAGCTTAGTGGGGTGGCAAGGCCAGGCCCAGTACTTC
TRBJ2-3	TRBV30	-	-	CAWSEWGASTDTQYF	TGTGCCTGGAGTGAGTGGGGAGCTAGCACAGATACGCAGTATTTT
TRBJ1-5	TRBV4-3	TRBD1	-	CASSRTGRDQPQHF	TGCGCCAGCAGCCGGACAGGGAGGGATCAGCCCCAGCATTTT
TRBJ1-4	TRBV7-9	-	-	CASSERTPGRNEKLFF	TGTGCCAGCAGCGAAAGGACCCCGGGGAGGAATGAAAAACTGTTTTTT
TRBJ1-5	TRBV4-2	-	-	CASSQGGRDHQPQHF	TGTGCCAGCAGCCAAGGGGGCAGGGACCATCAGCCCCAGCATTTT
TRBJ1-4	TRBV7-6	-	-	CASSLGPLEKLFF	TGTGCCAGCAGCTTAGGTCCGCTCGAAAAACTGTTTTTT
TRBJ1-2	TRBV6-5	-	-	CASSYSFGGIYGYTF	TGTGCCAGCAGTTACTCTTTCGGGGGGATCTATGGCTACACCTTC
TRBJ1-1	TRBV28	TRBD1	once	CASSNGQGDTEAFF	TGTGCCAGCAGTAATGGACAGGGGGACACTGAAGCTTTCTTT
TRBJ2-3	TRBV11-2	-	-	CASSPFPSTDTQYF	TGTGCCAGCAGCCCCTTTCCTAGCACAGATACGCAGTATTTT
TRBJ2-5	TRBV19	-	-	CASTKKGTETQYF	TGTGCCAGTACTAAGAAGGGGACAGAGACCCAGTACTTC
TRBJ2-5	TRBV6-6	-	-	CASSYSTLDPETQYF	TGTGCCAGCAGTTACTCGACGCTAGATCCAGAGACTCAGTACTTC
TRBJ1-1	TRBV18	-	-	CASSLQTRRTEAFF	TGTGCCAGCTCACTTCAGACCCGAAGGACTGAAGCTTTCTTT
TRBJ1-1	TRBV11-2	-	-	CASSRIRTENTEAFF	TGTGCCAGCAGCCGCATTCGGACAGAGAACACTGAAGCTTTCTTT
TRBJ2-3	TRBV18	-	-	CASSPAGLGEGTDTQYF	TGTGCCAGCTCACCAGCCGGACTCGGGGAGGGCACAGATACGCAGTATTTT
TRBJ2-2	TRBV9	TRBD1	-	CASSVGAQTGGTGELFF	TGTGCCAGCAGCGTAGGCGCGCAGACAGGGGGCACCGGGGAGCTGTTTTTT
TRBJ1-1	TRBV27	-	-	CASSLYLGLAEAFF	TGTGCCAGCAGTCTCTACTTGGGGTTAGCCGAAGCTTTCTTT
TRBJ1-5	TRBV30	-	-	CAWSKGSNQPQHF	TGTGCCTGGAGTAAAGGGAGCAATCAGCCCCAGCATTTT
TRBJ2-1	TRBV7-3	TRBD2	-	CASSSSSGSSYNEQFF	TGTGCCAGCAGCTCCTCGAGCGGGAGCTCCTACAATGAGCAGTTCTTC
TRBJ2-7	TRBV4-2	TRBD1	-	CASSRRQGASYEQYF	TGTGCCAGCAGCCGCCGACAGGGGGCCTCCTACGAGCAGTACTTC
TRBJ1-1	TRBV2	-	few	CASTQAMNTEAFF	TGTGCCAGCACCCAGGCGATGAACACTGAAGCTTTCTTT
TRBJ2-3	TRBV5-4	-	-	CASSLGDRFSTDTQYF	TGTGCCAGCAGCTTGGGAGACCGCTTTAGCACAGATACGCAGTATTTT
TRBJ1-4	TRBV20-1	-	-	CSASTARKLFF	TGCAGTGCGTCCACAGCTCGGAAACTGTTTTTT
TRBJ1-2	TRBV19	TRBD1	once	CASSIFIRDRNLNYGYTF	TGTGCCAGTAGTATCTTCATCCGGGACAGGAATTTGAACTATGGCTACACCTTC
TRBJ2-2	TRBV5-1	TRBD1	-	CASSSPTGAPGELFF	TGCGCCAGCAGCTCACCGACAGGGGCACCCGGGGAGCTGTTTTTT